The TCR beta chain described here comes from a study of identical twins. Trimming removed 2 bases from V and 7 bases from J, with 17 bases in between. The length of the CDR3 is 15 residues. TCRdb reprocessed the 5' RACE reads with MiXCR, giving one entry per CDR3 protein. The sample shows about 240,000 distinct CDR3 sequences, 10% to 15% of them seen only once. These data were also filed under a second study, of yellow fever vaccine responses in identical twins.

This chain connects TRBV12-3 or TRBV12-4 to TRBJ2-5; possible D gene TRBD1, 6 bases. This TCR derives from a woman between 18 and 29 years old in good health. Sequenced input: memory (CD45RO+) T cells sorted from blood. CDR3 protein: CASSLKGTTRGTQYF. The CDR3 bases are TGTGCCAGCAGTTTAAAGGGTACCACCAGGGGGACCCAGTACTTC.